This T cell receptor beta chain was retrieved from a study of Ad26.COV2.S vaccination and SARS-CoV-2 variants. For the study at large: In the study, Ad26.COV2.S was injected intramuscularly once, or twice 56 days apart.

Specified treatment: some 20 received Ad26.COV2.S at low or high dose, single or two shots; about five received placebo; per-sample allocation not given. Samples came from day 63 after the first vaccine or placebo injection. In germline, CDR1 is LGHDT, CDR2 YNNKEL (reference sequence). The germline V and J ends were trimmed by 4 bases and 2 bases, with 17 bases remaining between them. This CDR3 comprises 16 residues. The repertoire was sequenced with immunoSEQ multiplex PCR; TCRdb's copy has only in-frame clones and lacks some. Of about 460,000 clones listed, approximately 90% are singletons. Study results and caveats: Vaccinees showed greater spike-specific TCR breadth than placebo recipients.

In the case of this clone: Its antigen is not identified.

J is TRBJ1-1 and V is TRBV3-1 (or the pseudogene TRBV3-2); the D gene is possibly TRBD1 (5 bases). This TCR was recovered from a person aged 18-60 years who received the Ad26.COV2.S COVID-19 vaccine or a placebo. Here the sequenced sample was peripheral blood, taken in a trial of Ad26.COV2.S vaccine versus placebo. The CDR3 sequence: CASSLSGGDHNTEAFF. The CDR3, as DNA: TGTGCCAGCAGCCTTTCGGGAGGGGACCATAACACTGAAGCTTTCTTT.